The rows below give T cell receptor beta chains drawn from one sample of a study of molecular identifiers for immune sequencing clone quantification. TCRdb processed the PCR reads anew with MiXCR; each CDR3 protein has one entry. The sample contains hundreds of thousands of distinct CDR3 sequences, 25% of which appear only once. Material for sequencing was naive CD8+ T cells from blood, with Jurkat cell RNA spiked in. These receptors all stem from a human donor in good health. Some libraries in this study had Jurkat cell RNA spiked in. Both conserved end residues are part of each CDR3. Each record gives: D gene, V gene, CDR3 protein. The D gene is left open where the match is weak.

D: .
V: TRBV19
CDR3: CASGEGDQPQHF

D: TRBD1
V: TRBV12-3/TRBV12-4
CDR3: CASTEQGRNEKLFF

D: .
V: TRBV4-3
CDR3: CATQSGNTGELFF

D: .
V: TRBV20-1
CDR3: CGARSGSYEQCF

D: .
V: TRBV20-1
CDR3: CCARDGGGVTEAFF

D: .
V: TRBV4-1
CDR3: CASSQGTVGTQETQYF

D: .
V: TRBV12-3/TRBV12-4
CDR3: CASSPTGPEQFF

D: .
V: TRBV19
CDR3: CASSIGAVVSRDTQYF

D: .
V: TRBV12-3/TRBV12-4
CDR3: CASSSRPPYNEQFF

D: .
V: TRBV30
CDR3: CAWSVNRYNEQFF

D: .
V: TRBV7-8
CDR3: CASSLAESGVEQYF

D: .
V: TRBV18
CDR3: CASSPEDTYEQYF

D: .
V: TRBV4-1
CDR3: CASSQGPQGDNQPQHF

D: TRBD1
V: TRBV3-1
CDR3: CASTPTGADTQYF

D: .
V: TRBV29-1
CDR3: CSVERPSTDTQYF

D: .
V: TRBV6-1
CDR3: CASSEFGGLSNQPQHF

D: .
V: TRBV27
CDR3: CASSFLGSEQFF

D: .
V: TRBV28
CDR3: CASRSRSTDTQYF

D: .
V: TRBV7-6
CDR3: CASSPEAGVEAFF

D: TRBD2
V: TRBV11-2
CDR3: CASSLFKREAYNEQFF

D: .
V: TRBV19
CDR3: CASSIGAGPGTQYF

D: .
V: TRBV12-3/TRBV12-4
CDR3: CASSFVRHEQFF

D: .
V: TRBV6-4
CDR3: CASSGAGSSYEQYF

D: .
V: TRBV11-2
CDR3: CASSLDVGVRSVAEAFF

D: .
V: TRBV10-1
CDR3: CASRDMGGRPQHF

D: .
V: TRBV29-1
CDR3: CSTGTEYEQYF

D: TRBD1
V: TRBV7-9
CDR3: CASKTGGDTEAFF

D: TRBD1
V: TRBV12-3/TRBV12-4
CDR3: CASRAGTGEGTDTQYF

D: TRBD1
V: TRBV4-2
CDR3: CASSQDPAPGQLF

D: TRBD1
V: TRBV6-5
CDR3: CASRAQGLAGELFF

D: TRBD2
V: TRBV29-1
CDR3: CSVGLAGVRGYEQYF

D: TRBD2
V: TRBV29-1
CDR3: CSVESGGSRYEQYF

D: .
V: TRBV27
CDR3: CASRLDRNTDTQYF

D: .
V: TRBV29-1
CDR3: CCVSRGGYEQYF

D: .
V: TRBV5-1
CDR3: CASSLEINSYEQYF